The clone carrying this T cell receptor beta chain was detected once. This sample was included in a study of blood T cell repertoires in COVID-19. Overall study context: The origin of the acute and convalescent COVID-19 samples was the United States, Italy and Spain. T cells, B-cell-depleted T cells, or PBMCs provided the cDNA or gDNA that served as material.

As processed by the authors: Counts of nucleated cells, estimated from reference gene primer amplification, were obtained. Clones were read by immunoSEQ multiplex PCR, and TCRdb kept only the in-frame ones, dropping some. That table gives V, J and clone size, and the DNA gave D and trimming. The sample includes 150,000 to 200,000 clones, more than 75% of them seen just once. The sequence was obtained from an older man with acute or convalescent COVID-19. Material for sequencing was peripheral blood.

The DNA for the CDR3 is TGTGCCAGCAGCTCGACAGGGGCCGCTTATAATTCACCCCTCCACTTT. It specifies CASSSTGAAYNSPLHF. V and J are TRBV11-2 and TRBJ1-6; 8 positions match TRBD1. Losses at the gene ends were 4 bases for V and 4 bases for J; bases not matched to a gene: 6. Germline assignment: CDR1 SGHAT and CDR2 FQNNGV. CDR3 length equals 16 residues.